The table lists the clone carrying this T cell receptor beta chain with a few counts. Its antigen is currently unknown. The sample is drawn from a study of CD8+CD57+ T cells in acquired aplastic anemia. About the study: Yields of DNA that came from sorted CD4+ and CD8+ cells averaged roughly 3.3 ug. Study-wide results and limits: The CD8+ Simpson's diversity of patients and controls was not significantly different.

By flow cytometry, patients selected for sequencing had shown an expansion of CD8+CD57+ cells. Diagnosis of severe acquired aplastic anemia applied to all patients. Profiling of TCR beta VDJ combinations and CDR3 sequences used genomic DNA as template. TCRdb called the reads again in MiXCR, with one record for every CDR3 protein. The sample has about 160,000 distinct CDR3 sequences; around 43% are singletons. V was shortened by 3 bases and J by 1 base, with 13 bases between the two germline ends. CDR1 and CDR2 (germline): KGHDR, SFDVKD. The CDR3 extends over 16 amino acids. The chain links TRBV24-1 to TRBJ2-3; D is perhaps TRBD2 (7 bases). Sample: sorted CD4+, CD8+, or CD8+CD57+ T cells (not recorded which) from PBMCs. This TCR derives from a human donor with aplastic anemia. The CDR3 reads CATSDGRGSRTDTQYF. CDR3 DNA sequence: TGTGCCACCAGTGATGGGAGGGGGTCCCGCACAGATACGCAGTATTTT.